A single sample gave rise to the 26 T cell receptor beta chains below, sequenced in a study of brain T cells in children with intractable seizures. Here immunoSEQ multiplex PCR was the method, and the copy in TCRdb shows in-frame clones only, minus some. The profile shows about 20,000 clones, 90% to 95% of them singletons. Sequenced here: peripheral blood, sampled at surgery. All receptors come from a boy between 10 and 17 years old with focal cortical dysplasia and intractable seizures.

The chain couples TRBV29-1 to TRBJ1-1; 11 bases map to TRBD1. The CDR3 is made up of 12 amino acids. Germline-derived CDR1 and CDR2 are SQVTM and ANQGSEA. The V gene end was trimmed by 7 bases and the J gene end by 11 bases; junction bases not matched to a gene: 9. The CDR3 sequence: CSADRGQVWAFF. The CDR3 nucleotides read TGCAGCGCGGACAGGGGGCAGGTGTGGGCTTTCTTT.

This rearrangement joins TRBV5-6 to TRBJ1-5; D gene ambiguous. Germline loops: CDR1 SGHDT, CDR2 YYEEEE. Trimming removed 4 bases from V and 7 bases from J, with 18 bases in between. This CDR3 is built from 15 residues. This chain's CDR3 is CASSHYRGLHQPQHF. The CDR3 DNA is TGTGCCAGCAGCCATTATCGGGGATTACACCAGCCCCAGCATTTT.

J is TRBJ2-1 and V is TRBV6-5; possibly TRBD1 or TRBD2 for D (5 bases each). With 2 bases removed from V and 0 bases from J, the gap between germline ends came to 8 bases. The CDR3 has 15 amino acids. Germline CDR1 and CDR2: MNHEY and SVGAGI. The CDR3 reads CASSYAGSSYNEQFF. CDR3 nucleotide sequence: TGTGCCAGCAGTTACGCAGGGAGCTCCTACAATGAGCAGTTCTTC.

The genes are TRBV28 and TRBJ1-2; D is unclear. The CDR3 has 12 residues. V lost 6 bases and J lost 8, with 13 bases in between. Germline V gene sequence: CDR1 MDHEN, CDR2 SYDVKM. The CDR3 protein is CASSPRPGGYTF. The CDR3 DNA reads TGTGCCAGCAGCCCTCGGCCGGGGGGCTACACCTTC.

J is TRBJ2-7 and V is TRBV27, with D possibly being TRBD2 (6 bases). Between the trimmed V and J ends, which lost 3 bases and 6 bases, there was a span of 9 bases. CDR1 is MNHEY, CDR2 SMNVEV, per germline (reference sequence). The CDR3 sequence is 12 residues long. The DNA for the CDR3 is TGTGCCAGCAGTTTGGGAGGACCCGAGCAGTACTTC. Amino acid sequence: CASSLGGPEQYF.

The chain employs TRBV4-2 and TRBJ1-6, with D tentatively TRBD1 (5 bases). Germline loops: CDR1 LGHNA, CDR2 YNFKEQ. The CDR3 loop spans 18 amino acids. The ends were cut back, 0 bases at V and 10 bases at J, with 22 bases in the middle. CDR3 sequence: CASSQDPTPGLGGSPLHF. For the CDR3, the DNA is TGTGCCAGCAGCCAAGACCCCACCCCCGGGCTCGGGGGGTCACCCCTCCACTTT.

This chain links TRBV19 with TRBJ2-7; 7 nucleotides align to TRBD1. After removal of 8 bases from V and 7 bases from J, the junction contained 11 bases not matched to a gene. The CDR3 is 13 amino acids. Per germline, CDR1 LNHDA and CDR2 SQIVND (reference sequence). The CDR3 reads CASGQPGGREQYF. In DNA form, the CDR3 reads TGTGCCAGTGGACAGCCAGGGGGTAGGGAGCAGTACTTC. Filled out from reference TRBV19 and TRBJ2-7, the complete variable domain reads DGGITQSPKYLFRKEGQNVTLSCEQNLNHDAMYWYRQDPGQGLRLIYYSQIVNDFQKGDIAEGYSVSREKKESFPLTVTSAQKNPTAFYLCASGQPGGREQYFGPGTRLTVT.

The gene calls are TRBV4-2 and TRBJ1-4; 9 bases are shared with TRBD1. Germline V gene lookup returns CDR1 LGHNA and CDR2 YNFKEQ. Trimming at V came to 3 bases and at J to 7 bases, leaving 6 bases not matched to a gene. The CDR3 totals 15 residues. As DNA, the CDR3 is TGTGCCAGCAGCCAGACAGGGGGTCAGGGTGAAAAACTGTTTTTT. It encodes CASSQTGGQGEKLFF.

The V call is TRBV2, the J call TRBJ2-7; no clear D. The germline gives CDR1 SNHLY, CDR2 FYNNEI. The ends were cut back, 1 base at V and 0 bases at J, with 7 bases in the middle. The CDR3 runs 14 residues. In nucleotides, the CDR3 is TGTGCCAGCAGTGAAGGCATCTACTCCTACGAGCAGTACTTC. It codes for CASSEGIYSYEQYF.

The rearrangement uses TRBV6-1 and TRBJ1-5; D may be TRBD1 (6 bases). V was trimmed by 2 bases and J by 7 bases, leaving 12 bases between them. The germline gives CDR1 MNHNS, CDR2 SASEGT. This CDR3 has 14 residues. The CDR3: CASSELGTKQPQHF. The CDR3 DNA reads as TGTGCCAGCAGTGAACTAGGGACAAAACAGCCCCAGCATTTT.

The chain joins TRBV14 to TRBJ2-2; 9 bases match TRBD1. The germline V gene encodes CDR1 SGHDN and CDR2 FVKESK. J was trimmed by 5 bases and V by 0 bases; bases with no gene match: 10. The CDR3 is 18 amino acids. In DNA, the CDR3 is TGTGCCAGCAGCCAAGACCTGGACAGGGGAGCATTTACCGGGGAGCTGTTTTTT. This sequence encodes CASSQDLDRGAFTGELFF.

This clone was seen just once. This sequence joins TRBV3-1 (or the pseudogene TRBV3-2) and TRBJ2-7, with 16 bases identical to TRBD2. Unmatched junction bases numbered 7, after V lost 0 bases and J lost 2 bases. Germline CDR1 is LGHDT and CDR2 is YNNKEL (reference sequence). This CDR3 is 19 amino acids long. DNA for the CDR3: TGTGCCAGCAGCCAAGAAGGGGGGACTAGCGGGAGGGCCCCCTACGAGCAGTACGTC. It is translated as CASSQEGGTSGRAPYEQYV.

The rearrangement uses TRBV29-1 and TRBJ2-5; TRBD1 might be the D (5 bases). The CDR3 consists of 11 residues. V shed 7 bases and J shed 6 bases, with 12 bases lying between them. The germline gives CDR1 SQVTM, CDR2 ANQGSEA. This CDR3 reads CSAWLGQTQYF. The CDR3 bases are TGCAGCGCTTGGCTGGGGCAGACCCAGTACTTC.

The chain combines TRBV7-3 with TRBJ2-3; D possibly matches TRBD1 or TRBD2 (5 bases each). Germline assignment: CDR1 SGHTA and CDR2 FQGTGA. The CDR3 is made up of 13 amino acids. The V and J ends lost 8 bases and 6 bases respectively, with 15 bases between them. The CDR3: CASGPGTLDTQYF. DNA for the CDR3: TGTGCCAGCGGCCCAGGGACCTTGGATACGCAGTATTTT.

The rearrangement joins TRBV5-5 to TRBJ2-7; 8 bases map to TRBD1. This CDR3 has 15 amino acids. The germline gives CDR1 SGHKS, CDR2 YYEKEE (reference sequence). The junction had 5 bases not matched to a gene; V was cut back by 3 bases and J by 0 bases. The CDR3 bases are TGTGCCAGCAGCTCCGGACAGGGCCACTCCTACGAGCAGTACTTC. Translation: CASSSGQGHSYEQYF.

The gene calls are TRBV13 and TRBJ1-1, with D unclear. CDR3 length: 13 residues. Germline-derived CDR1 and CDR2 are PRHDT and FYEKMQ (reference sequence). V lost 5 bases and J lost 1, with 8 bases in between. CDR3 loop: CASSPLGNTEAFF. The CDR3 nucleotides are TGTGCCAGCAGCCCCCTCGGGAACACTGAAGCTTTCTTT.

The chain has TRBV18 and TRBJ1-1, with D perhaps TRBD1 (6 bases). V gave up 4 bases and J gave up 2 bases, with 17 bases separating them. The CDR3 consists of 16 residues. The germline gives CDR1 KGHSH, CDR2 LQKENI. The CDR3 reads CASSLLSRGTNTEAFF. CDR3 DNA: TGTGCCAGCTCACTTTTATCCAGGGGAACTAACACTGAAGCTTTCTTT.

This chain connects TRBV12-5 to TRBJ1-1; no clear D gene. The CDR3 totals 14 residues. Trimming removed 2 bases from V and 4 bases from J, with 11 bases in between. Germline V lookup: CDR1 LGHNT, CDR2 FRNRAP. CDR3 residues: CASGLLPSRTEAFF. The CDR3 DNA is TGTGCTAGTGGTTTGTTGCCGTCACGCACTGAAGCTTTCTTT. Supplemented by reference TRBV12-5 and TRBJ1-1, the full variable domain reads DARVTQTPRHKVTEMGQEVTMRCQPILGHNTVFWYRQTMMQGLELLAYFRNRAPLDDSGMPKDRFSAEMPDATLATLKIQPSEPRDSAVYFCASGLLPSRTEAFFGQGTRLTVV.

The V and J genes are TRBV19 and TRBJ2-7, with TRBD1 matching 8 bases. The germline CDR1 and CDR2 sequences are LNHDA and SQIVND (reference sequence). The CDR3 covers 14 residues. V lost 5 bases to trimming and J lost 2 bases; unmatched junction nucleotides: 5. CDR3 protein: CASSWDRSAYEQYF. The CDR3 region has the DNA TGTGCCAGTAGTTGGGACAGGTCAGCCTACGAGCAGTACTTC. The full variable domain, completed using reference TRBV19 and TRBJ2-7, is DGGITQSPKYLFRKEGQNVTLSCEQNLNHDAMYWYRQDPGQGLRLIYYSQIVNDFQKGDIAEGYSVSREKKESFPLTVTSAQKNPTAFYLCASSWDRSAYEQYFGPGTRLTVT.

This chain joins TRBV4-1 and TRBJ2-1; 10 bases agree with TRBD2. Germline assignment: CDR1 MGHRA and CDR2 YSYEKL. This CDR3 has 17 residues. Unmatched junction bases numbered 12, after V lost 0 bases and J lost 10 bases. CDR3 protein: CASSQDPPSGGAREQFF. CDR3 DNA: TGCGCCAGCAGCCAAGACCCCCCGAGCGGGGGGGCCAGGGAGCAGTTCTTC.

The chain couples TRBV5-1 to TRBJ2-7; no clear D gene. Germline V gene data show CDR1 as SGHRS and CDR2 as YFSETQ. This CDR3 has 14 amino acids. V was pared by 0 bases and J by 0 bases, with 7 bases between. The chain's CDR3 is CASSLVPSSYEQYF. The CDR3 nucleotides read TGCGCCAGCAGCTTGGTTCCCAGCTCCTACGAGCAGTACTTC.

The rearrangement joins TRBV25-1 to TRBJ2-7; 9 bases are a match to TRBD2. V was pared by 8 bases and J by 7 bases, with 15 bases of the junction left unmatched. The CDR3 runs 15 residues. The germline V gene has CDR1 MGHDK and CDR2 SYGVNS. CDR3 loop: CASARWRGGTREQYF. CDR3 DNA: TGTGCCAGCGCTAGATGGCGGGGGGGCACGAGAGAGCAGTACTTC.

The chain employs TRBV4-2 and TRBJ1-1, with TRBD1 as a possible D gene (5 bases). Per the germline V gene, CDR1 is LGHNA and CDR2 is YNFKEQ. The CDR3 runs to 13 residues. Trimming left V 0 bases short and J 5 bases short, with 7 bases between. The CDR3 here is CASSQDGGTEAFF. For the CDR3, the DNA is TGTGCCAGCAGCCAAGATGGGGGGACTGAAGCTTTCTTT.

J is TRBJ1-5 and V is TRBV19; D gene uncertain. From germline, CDR1 is LNHDA and CDR2 SQIVND (reference sequence). The CDR3 consists of 13 residues. Trimming shortened V by 6 bases and J by 7 bases, and 13 bases separated the two germline ends. The CDR3 spells CASSHGPGQPQHF. For the CDR3, the DNA is TGTGCCAGTAGCCACGGCCCGGGGCAGCCCCAGCATTTT.

The rearrangement joins TRBV28 to TRBJ1-2; 7 nucleotides line up with TRBD1. The CDR3 loop spans 17 amino acids. The junction had 21 bases not matched to a gene; V was cut back by 6 bases and J by 8 bases. Germline V gene sequence: CDR1 MDHEN, CDR2 SYDVKM. The CDR3 spells CASSSPGTATFLGGYTF. CDR3 nucleotide sequence: TGTGCCAGCAGCTCCCCCGGGACAGCCACTTTCTTGGGAGGCTACACCTTC.

The V call is TRBV10-3, the J call TRBJ2-5; D is unclear. CDR1 and CDR2 (germline): ENHRY, SYGVKD. Trimming removed 0 bases from V and 0 bases from J, with 5 bases in between. The CDR3 has 14 amino acids. The CDR3 sequence is CAISESRDQETQYF. In DNA form, the CDR3 reads TGTGCCATCAGTGAGTCAAGGGACCAAGAGACCCAGTACTTC.